Below are 5 T cell receptor beta chains sequenced from a single sample in a study of T-cell memory formation after mild COVID-19. TCRdb called the 5' RACE reads again in MiXCR, with one record for every CDR3 protein. The data contain approximately 450,000 distinct CDR3 sequences, about 18% of them singletons. Sequencing input: PBMCs or a T cell subset sorted from them (not recorded which). Receptors were obtained from an adult woman who had mild COVID-19 (a few samples of this study predate the infection). Cell type and time point are not known.

This sequence joins TRBV19 and TRBJ2-1; D call uncertain. Trimming shortened V by 1 base and J by 2 bases, and 9 bases separated the two germline ends. Per germline, CDR1 LNHDA and CDR2 SQIVND (reference sequence). CDR3 length equals 15 residues. The CDR3 DNA follows: TGTGCCAGTAGTATAGTAGAGGCAGCCTACAATGAGCAGTTCTTC. This encodes CASSIVEAAYNEQFF.

A few counts support this clonotype. The chain couples TRBV12-3 or TRBV12-4 to TRBJ1-2; TRBD1 matches 10 bases. The CDR3 extends over 15 amino acids. Germline trimming cut 4 bases from V and 5 bases from J; bases unmatched to any gene: 7. CDR3 DNA: TGTGCCAGCAGTTCACGGACAGGGGGAGGGTATGGCTACACCTTC. Protein product: CASSSRTGGGYGYTF.

The CDR3 reads CASSLRGAYEQYF. In nucleotides, the CDR3 is TGTGCCAGCAGTTTGAGGGGTGCCTACGAGCAGTACTTC. The chain joins TRBV12-3 or TRBV12-4 to TRBJ2-7, with D perhaps matching TRBD1 or TRBD2 (5 bases each). The CDR3 consists of 13 residues. V was shortened by 3 bases and J by 2 bases, with 8 bases between the two germline ends.

This clonotype was seen a few times. The V and J genes are TRBV6-5 and TRBJ2-3; D perhaps matches TRBD2 (6 bases). The germline V and J ends were trimmed by 6 bases and 7 bases, with 17 bases remaining between them. The CDR3 consists of 14 residues. The germline V gene encodes CDR1 MNHEY and CDR2 SVGAGI. CDR3 bases: TGTGCCAGCAGCCCCAACCCGGGGGACCATACGCAGTATTTT. This translates into CASSPNPGDHTQYF.

The V call is TRBV14, the J call TRBJ1-1; 12 nucleotides match TRBD1. After removal of 5 bases from V and 10 bases from J, the junction contained 5 bases not matched to a gene. Germline V gene data show CDR1 as SGHDN and CDR2 as FVKESK. The CDR3 spans 13 residues. The chain's CDR3 is CASSGDRGRRAFF. Written as DNA, the CDR3 is TGTGCCAGCAGCGGGGACAGGGGGCGACGAGCTTTCTTT. Complete variable domain (other parts from reference TRBV14 and TRBJ1-1): EAGVTQFPSHSVIEKGQTVTLRCDPISGHDNLYWYRRVMGKEIKFLLHFVKESKQDESGMPNNRFLAERTGGTYSTLKVQPAELEDSGVYFCASSGDRGRRAFFGQGTRLTVV.